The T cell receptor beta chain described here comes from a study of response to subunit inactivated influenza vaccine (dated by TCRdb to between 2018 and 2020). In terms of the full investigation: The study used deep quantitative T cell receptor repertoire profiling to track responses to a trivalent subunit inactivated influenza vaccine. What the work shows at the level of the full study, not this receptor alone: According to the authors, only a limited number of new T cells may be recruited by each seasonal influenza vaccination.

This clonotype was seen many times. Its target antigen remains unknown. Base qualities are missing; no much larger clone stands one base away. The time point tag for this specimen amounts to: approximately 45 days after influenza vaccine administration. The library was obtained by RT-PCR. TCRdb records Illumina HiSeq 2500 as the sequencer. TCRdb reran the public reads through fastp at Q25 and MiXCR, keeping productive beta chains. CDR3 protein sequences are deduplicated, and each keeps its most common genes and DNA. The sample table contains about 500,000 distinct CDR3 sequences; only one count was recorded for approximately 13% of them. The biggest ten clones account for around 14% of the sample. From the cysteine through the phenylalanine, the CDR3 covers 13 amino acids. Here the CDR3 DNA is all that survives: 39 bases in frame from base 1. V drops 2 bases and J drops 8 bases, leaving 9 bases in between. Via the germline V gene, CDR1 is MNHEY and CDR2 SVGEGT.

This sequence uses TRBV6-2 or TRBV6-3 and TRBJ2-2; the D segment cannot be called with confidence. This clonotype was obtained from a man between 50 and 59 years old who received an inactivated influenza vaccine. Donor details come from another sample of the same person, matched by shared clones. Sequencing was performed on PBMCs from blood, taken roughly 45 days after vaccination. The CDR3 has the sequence CASSYIRVGELFF. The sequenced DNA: TGTGCCAGCAGTTACATTAGGGTGGGGGAGCTGTTTTTT.